This T cell receptor beta chain was profiled in a study of OX40 agonist ivuxolimab in advanced cancers. Clones were sequenced by immunoSEQ multiplex PCR, and TCRdb holds only the in-frame ones, with some missing. Of approximately 90,000 clones listed, roughly 86% are singletons. Trimming stripped 6 bases from V and 15 bases from J, with 6 bases between. This CDR3 contains 9 residues. Germline V gives CDR1 MRHNA, CDR2 SNTAGT. The receptor comes from an adult with an advanced solid tumor such as melanoma, head and neck, liver or kidney cancer. The V call is TRBV6-4, the J call TRBJ1-6; D gene ambiguous. The specimen was CD4+ or CD8+ T cells sorted from blood, collected in a trial of the OX40 agonist ivuxolimab. The CDR3 spells CASSLGLHF. DNA of the CDR3: TGTGCCAGCAGCTTGGGCCTCCACTTT.